Following are 27 T cell receptor beta chains from one sample sequenced in a study of a mutant IDH1 vaccine in newly diagnosed glioma. The data were produced by immunoSEQ multiplex PCR, yet TCRdb's version contains in-frame clones alone and is incomplete. The sample holds about 65,000 clones, 70% to 90% seen once. The antigens of these receptors remain unknown. Time point: week 23, last vaccination. Doses of 300 ug of mutant IDH1 20-mer peptide were given with topical imiquimod. The sample here was PBMCs, taken from a glioma patient whose treatment included an IDH1 peptide vaccine. These receptors all come from a man younger than 45 with glioma.

The chain recombines TRBV7-2 with TRBJ1-5, with TRBD1 identical over 7 bases. The V gene's germline CDR1 is SGHTA and CDR2 FQGNSA. The CDR3 contains 16 residues. V lost 0 bases and J lost 3; bases outside the gene matches: 5. CDR3 nucleotide sequence: TGTGCCAGCAGCTTAGCGGGACAGATTGTCAATCAGCCCCAGCATTTT. Translating it yields CASSLAGQIVNQPQHF.

The J gene is TRBJ1-1, the V gene TRBV27, with a possible D match to TRBD1 (5 bases). Trimming removed 1 base at V and 0 bases at J, with 15 bases between. CDR1 and CDR2 from the germline V gene are MNHEY and SMNVEV (reference sequence). The CDR3 is 17 amino acids. This chain's CDR3 is CASSLYRRANMNTEAFF. The CDR3 bases are TGTGCCAGCAGTTTATATCGCAGGGCGAATATGAACACTGAAGCTTTCTTT.

The chain recombines TRBV15 with TRBJ2-1; no reliable D call. The CDR3 totals 14 residues. The V end was cut by 8 bases, the J end by 8 bases, with 19 bases between. From germline, CDR1 is LNHNV and CDR2 YYDKDF (reference sequence). In DNA, the CDR3 is TGTGCCACCCGATCCTCACTTCCGTCCGATGAGCAGTTCTTC. Translation: CATRSSLPSDEQFF.

The chain couples TRBV4-1 to TRBJ2-1; D call uncertain. The CDR3 has 18 residues. The V end was cut by 1 base, the J end by 7 bases, with 23 bases between. CDR1 and CDR2 from the germline V gene are MGHRA and YSYEKL. The DNA for the CDR3 is TGCGCCAGCAGCCAAGGTCGGGCCAAAGGTAGGGCAGAAAATGAGCAGTTCTTC. Protein sequence: CASSQGRAKGRAENEQFF.

This clone has only a few counts. This chain joins TRBV9 and TRBJ2-7; D might be TRBD1 or TRBD2, each matching 6 bases. This CDR3 has 15 amino acids. Germline V gene lookup returns CDR1 SGDLS and CDR2 YYNGEE. V was trimmed by 0 bases and J by 10 bases, leaving 20 bases between them. The CDR3 sequence is CASSVGGDTVVDQYF. In DNA form, the CDR3 reads TGTGCCAGCAGCGTAGGGGGGGACACGGTCGTGGATCAGTACTTC.

The chain joins TRBV4-2 to TRBJ2-7; a weak D match, TRBD2 (5 bases). Trimming took 1 base from V and 6 from J, leaving 10 bases between them. This CDR3 spans 13 amino acids. Germline lookup yields CDR1 LGHNA and CDR2 YNFKEQ. DNA for the CDR3: TGTGCCAGCAGCCAAGCCCGAGGGATCGAGCAGTACTTC. Its protein product is CASSQARGIEQYF.

CDR3 nucleotides: TGTGCCAGCAGGAAGATAGGTGGAAACACCATATATTTT. As protein: CASRKIGGNTIYF. J is TRBJ1-3 and V is TRBV11-2; D gene uncertain. Trimming removed 6 bases from V and 3 bases from J, with 9 bases in between. CDR3 length: 13 amino acids. Germline V gene lookup returns CDR1 SGHAT and CDR2 FQNNGV.

The J gene is TRBJ1-1, the V gene TRBV5-1; D not resolved. CDR3 size: 12 residues. V lost 4 bases and J 3 bases, leaving 7 bases between the germline ends. Germline V gene data show CDR1 as SGHRS and CDR2 as YFSETQ. The CDR3 nucleotides read TGCGCCAGCAGCGTCGCTGACACTGAAGCTTTCTTT. Protein sequence: CASSVADTEAFF. The variable domain in full, with the rest retrieved from reference TRBV5-1 and TRBJ1-1, is KAGVTQTPRYLIKTRGQQVTLSCSPISGHRSVSWYQQTPGQGLQFLFEYFSETQRNKGNFPGRFSGRQFSNSRSEMNVSTLELGDSALYLCASSVADTEAFFGQGTRLTVV.

The chain carries TRBV27 and TRBJ2-3, with D possibly being TRBD2 (5 bases). Looked up from germline, CDR1 is MNHEY and CDR2 is SMNVEV (reference sequence). The V gene lost 0 bases and the J gene lost 3 bases, with 10 bases spanning the gap. This CDR3 is 15 amino acids long. Written as DNA, the CDR3 is TGTGCCAGCAGTTTATCTTATACGGGGACAGATACGCAGTATTTT. Its translation: CASSLSYTGTDTQYF.

The genes are TRBV28 and TRBJ2-5; no definite D call. The DNA end is a closer match to TRBJ2-7, so the J assignment may be wrong. CDR3 length equals 13 residues. CDR1 and CDR2 (germline): MDHEN, SYDVKM. In DNA, the CDR3 is TGTGCCAGCTTTGGGGTATCACCCTACGAGCAGTACTTC. Protein sequence: CASFGVSPYEQYF.

V usage is TRBV2 and J usage is TRBJ1-6; D is unresolved. Looked up from germline, CDR1 is SNHLY and CDR2 is FYNNEI. This CDR3 spans 13 amino acids. Trimming removed 6 bases at V and 11 bases at J, with 14 bases between. The DNA for the CDR3 is TGTGCCAGCAGGGGAAGTTTATGGGCACCCCTCCACTTT. It codes for CASRGSLWAPLHF.

The CDR3 loop is CASSALSSNEKLFF. The CDR3 DNA is TGTGCCAGCAGTGCCTTGAGCTCTAATGAAAAACTGTTTTTT. The chain couples TRBV2 to TRBJ1-4; D unresolved. Per the germline V gene, CDR1 is SNHLY and CDR2 is FYNNEI. V gave up 4 bases and J gave up 3 bases, with 9 bases separating them. The CDR3 totals 14 residues.

The chain carries TRBV11-2 and TRBJ1-6, with D unclear. Trimming took off 0 bases at V and 7 bases at J, with 16 bases between the two ends. CDR1 and CDR2 from the germline V gene are SGHAT and FQNNGV. The CDR3 is 17 residues long. The CDR3 is CASSLDQAAGNNSPLHF. CDR3 bases: TGTGCCAGCAGCTTAGATCAGGCCGCAGGAAACAATTCACCCCTCCACTTT. The full variable domain, rest sourced from reference TRBV11-2 and TRBJ1-6, is EAGVAQSPRYKIIEKRQSVAFWCNPISGHATLYWYQQILGQGPKLLIQFQNNGVVDDSQLPKDRFSAERLKGVDSTLKIQPAKLEDSAVYLCASSLDQAAGNNSPLHFGNGTRLTVT.

This chain joins TRBV27 and TRBJ2-1, with a weak D call TRBD2 (5 bases). Germline assignment: CDR1 MNHEY and CDR2 SMNVEV (reference sequence). The V gene lost 7 bases and the J gene lost 2 bases, with 12 bases spanning the gap. The CDR3 totals 14 residues. The CDR3 reads CASKGRGTYNEQFF. In DNA form, the CDR3 reads TGTGCCAGCAAGGGCCGGGGAACCTACAATGAGCAGTTCTTC.

The chain combines TRBV6-5 with TRBJ1-1; D remains unclear. Trimming stripped 5 bases from V and 2 bases from J, with 6 bases between. The CDR3 contains 12 residues. Germline V gene sequence: CDR1 MNHEY, CDR2 SVGAGI. In DNA form, the CDR3 reads TGTGCCAGCAGTCCGGTAAACACTGAAGCTTTCTTT. Translation gives CASSPVNTEAFF.

The chain joins TRBV5-6 to TRBJ1-1; D is undetermined. The V gene's germline CDR1 is SGHDT and CDR2 YYEEEE. This CDR3 contains 13 residues. Trimming left V 4 bases short and J 1 base short, with 8 bases between. The chain's CDR3 is CASSVRRNTEAFF. The CDR3 nucleotides are TGTGCCAGCAGCGTTCGACGGAACACTGAAGCTTTCTTT.

The chain combines TRBV6-1 with TRBJ2-7; 12 positions match TRBD1. This CDR3 region has 15 residues. Germline-derived CDR1 and CDR2 are MNHNS and SASEGT. J was trimmed by 3 bases and V by 3 bases; bases with no gene match: 3. CDR3 nucleotide sequence: TGTGCCAGCAGTGAGGGACAGGGGGCTTTCTACGAGCAGTACTTC. Translated: CASSEGQGAFYEQYF.

The chain uses TRBV18 and TRBJ1-3; D might be TRBD1 (6 bases). CDR3 length: 18 amino acids. Germline lookup yields CDR1 KGHSH and CDR2 LQKENI. Trimming removed 3 bases from V and 0 bases from J, with 18 bases in between. Written as DNA, the CDR3 is TGTGCCAGCTCACCCGCCCAACCGACAGGCTACTCTGGAAACACCATATATTTT. Amino acid sequence: CASSPAQPTGYSGNTIYF. Filled out from reference TRBV18 and TRBJ1-3, the complete variable domain reads NAGVMQNPRHLVRRRGQEARLRCSPMKGHSHVYWYRQLPEEGLKFMVYLQKENIIDESGMPKERFSAEFPKEGPSILRIQQVVRGDSAAYFCASSPAQPTGYSGNTIYFGEGSWLTVV.

The rearrangement links TRBV7-8 to TRBJ1-2; D remains ambiguous. Germline lookup yields CDR1 SGHVS and CDR2 FQNEAQ. The CDR3 extends over 15 amino acids. With 1 base removed from V and 3 bases from J, the gap between germline ends came to 12 bases. This CDR3 is CASSLVAGNDYGYTF. As DNA, the CDR3 is TGTGCCAGCAGCTTAGTGGCGGGGAATGACTATGGCTACACCTTC.

The chain is built from TRBV25-1 and TRBJ1-2; D call uncertain. From germline, CDR1 is MGHDK and CDR2 SYGVNS. Trimming shortened V by 5 bases and J by 8 bases, and 12 bases separated the two germline ends. The CDR3 sequence is 12 residues long. The CDR3 is CASSPSGTGYTF. The CDR3 nucleotides are TGTGCCAGCAGTCCCTCTGGCACCGGCTACACCTTC.

This clone was detected a few times. The gene calls are TRBV4-1 and TRBJ1-1; TRBD1 might be the D (5 bases). Germline V lookup: CDR1 MGHRA, CDR2 YSYEKL. The CDR3 has 16 amino acids. Trimming pared 1 base from V and 0 bases from J, leaving 12 bases between. CDR3 nucleotide sequence: TGCGCCAGCAGCCAAGCGACAGTACAAATGAACACTGAAGCTTTCTTT. It specifies CASSQATVQMNTEAFF.

This sequence joins TRBV7-9 and TRBJ2-4, with a possible D match to TRBD2 (6 bases). CDR3 length equals 14 residues. Trimming removed 1 base from V and 4 bases from J, with 8 bases in between. Germline CDR1 reads SEHNR; CDR2 reads FQNEAQ (reference sequence). This CDR3 is CASSLGGTKNIQYF. In DNA form, the CDR3 reads TGTGCCAGCAGCTTAGGGGGGACTAAAAACATTCAGTACTTC.

The rearrangement links TRBV7-2 to TRBJ1-2, with 7 bases identical to TRBD1. The CDR3 covers 16 residues. The V segment lost 10 bases and the J segment 0 bases; nucleotides outside the gene matches: 14. From germline, CDR1 is SGHTA and CDR2 FQGNSA. The CDR3 here is CATFSNDRATNYGYTF. The CDR3 DNA reads as TGTGCCACTTTTAGTAACGACAGGGCGACTAACTATGGCTACACCTTC.

The chain joins TRBV5-6 to TRBJ1-5, with D uncertain. The CDR3 is made up of 14 amino acids. Trimming shortened V by 1 base and J by 3 bases, and 8 bases separated the two germline ends. CDR1 and CDR2 (germline): SGHDT, YYEEEE. The CDR3 bases are TGTGCCAGCAGCTTGCACGGATACAATCAGCCCCAGCATTTT. Amino acid sequence: CASSLHGYNQPQHF. The full variable domain, completed using reference TRBV5-6 and TRBJ1-5, is DAGVTQSPTHLIKTRGQQVTLRCSPKSGHDTVSWYQQALGQGPQFIFQYYEEEERQRGNFPDRFSGHQFPNYSSELNVNALLLGDSALYLCASSLHGYNQPQHFGDGTRLSIL.

This CDR3 is CSSDAGYTF. The CDR3 nucleotides are TGCAGCTCCGACGCGGGCTACACCTTC. The chain recombines TRBV29-1 with TRBJ1-2; D is unresolved. V was trimmed by 8 bases and J by 8 bases, leaving 9 bases between them. The CDR3 is made up of 9 amino acids. The germline V gene encodes CDR1 SQVTM and CDR2 ANQGSEA.

V gene TRBV7-8 combines with J gene TRBJ1-4, with D tentatively TRBD1 (6 bases). Germline CDR1 SGHVS, CDR2 FQNEAQ. The length of the CDR3 is 13 residues. V was cut by 0 bases and J by 7 bases, with 6 bases left in between. CDR3 region: CASSLAGGEKLFF. The CDR3 nucleotides read TGTGCCAGCAGCTTAGCAGGGGGTGAAAAACTGTTTTTT.

The chain links TRBV27 to TRBJ2-3; the D call may be TRBD1 or TRBD2 (7 bases each). V was pared by 8 bases and J by 8 bases, with 44 bases between. Per the germline V gene, CDR1 is MNHEY and CDR2 is SMNVEV (reference sequence). The CDR3 consists of 22 residues. CDR3 loop: CASSSRAGGGGLGFISSFTQYF. CDR3 in DNA: TGTGCCAGCTCTTCAAGAGCAGGGGGGGGAGGACTAGGATTTATTTCTTCCTTTACGCAGTATTTT.